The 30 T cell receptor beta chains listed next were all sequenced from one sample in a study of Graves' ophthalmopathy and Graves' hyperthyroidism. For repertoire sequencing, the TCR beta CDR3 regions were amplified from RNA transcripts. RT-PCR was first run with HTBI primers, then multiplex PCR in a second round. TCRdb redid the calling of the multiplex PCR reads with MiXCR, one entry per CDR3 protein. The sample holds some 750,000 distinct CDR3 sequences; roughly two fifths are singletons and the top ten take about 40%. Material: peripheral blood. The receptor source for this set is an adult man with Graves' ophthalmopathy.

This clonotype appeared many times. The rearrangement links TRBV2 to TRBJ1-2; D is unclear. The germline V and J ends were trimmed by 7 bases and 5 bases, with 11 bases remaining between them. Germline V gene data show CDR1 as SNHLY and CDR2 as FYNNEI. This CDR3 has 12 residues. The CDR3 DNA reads TGTGCCAGCACCGGACCCGGTTATGGCTACACCTTC. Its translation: CASTGPGYGYTF.

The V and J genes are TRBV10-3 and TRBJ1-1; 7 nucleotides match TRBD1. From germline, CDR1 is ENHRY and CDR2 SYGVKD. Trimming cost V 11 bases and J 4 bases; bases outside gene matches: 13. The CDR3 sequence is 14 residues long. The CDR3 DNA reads TGTGCCGCGAGACCTACAGGGGACCGCACTGAAGCTTTCTTT. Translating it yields CAARPTGDRTEAFF.

The CDR3 coding sequence is TGTGCCAGCAGCCTCGGACAGGGGCTGAGGGAGACCCAGTACTTC. Translating it yields CASSLGQGLRETQYF. The gene calls are TRBV6-5 and TRBJ2-5, with TRBD1 identical over 9 bases. CDR1 and CDR2 (germline): MNHEY, SVGAGI. This CDR3 is 15 amino acids long. The junction had 10 bases not matched to a gene; V was cut back by 6 bases and J by 5 bases.

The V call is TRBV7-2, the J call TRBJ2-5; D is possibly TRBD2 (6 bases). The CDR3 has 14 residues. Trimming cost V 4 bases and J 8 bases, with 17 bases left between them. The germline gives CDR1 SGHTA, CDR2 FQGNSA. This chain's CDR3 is CASSSSGGKSTQYF. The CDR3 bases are TGTGCCAGCAGCTCGAGTGGGGGGAAGAGTACCCAGTACTTC.

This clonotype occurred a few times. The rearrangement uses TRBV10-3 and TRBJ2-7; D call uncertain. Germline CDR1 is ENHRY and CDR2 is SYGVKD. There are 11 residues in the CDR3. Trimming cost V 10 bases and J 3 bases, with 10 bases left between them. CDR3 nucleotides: TGTGCCACCCTAGTCGGCTACGAGCAGTACTTC. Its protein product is CATLVGYEQYF.

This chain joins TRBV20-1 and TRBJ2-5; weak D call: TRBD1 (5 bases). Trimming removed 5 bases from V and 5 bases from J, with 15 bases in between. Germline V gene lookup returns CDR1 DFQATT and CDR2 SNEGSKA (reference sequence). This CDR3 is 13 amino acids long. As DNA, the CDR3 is TGCAGTGCTTATGACGAGCCAGGGGAGACCCAGTACTTC. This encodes CSAYDEPGETQYF.

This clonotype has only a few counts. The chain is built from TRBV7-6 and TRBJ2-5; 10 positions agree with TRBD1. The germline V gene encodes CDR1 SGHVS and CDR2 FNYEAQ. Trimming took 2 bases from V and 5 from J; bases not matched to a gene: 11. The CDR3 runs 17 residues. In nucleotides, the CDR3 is TGTGCCAGCAGCTTAAGCTCCGGGACAGGGGCGTCGGAGACCCAGTACTTC. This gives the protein CASSLSSGTGASETQYF.

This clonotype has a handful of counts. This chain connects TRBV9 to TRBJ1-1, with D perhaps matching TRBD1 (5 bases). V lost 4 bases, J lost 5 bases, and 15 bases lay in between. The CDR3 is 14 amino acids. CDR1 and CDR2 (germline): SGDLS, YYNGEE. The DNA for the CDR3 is TGTGCCAGCAGCTCGGCTGGGGGGTGGACTGAAGCTTTCTTT. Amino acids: CASSSAGGWTEAFF.

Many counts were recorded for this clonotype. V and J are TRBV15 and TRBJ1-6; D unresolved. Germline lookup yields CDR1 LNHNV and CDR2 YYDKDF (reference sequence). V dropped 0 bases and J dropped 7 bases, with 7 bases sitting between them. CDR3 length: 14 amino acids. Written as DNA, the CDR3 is TGTGCCACCAGCAGAGATTTAGGGAATTCACCCCTCCACTTT. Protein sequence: CATSRDLGNSPLHF.

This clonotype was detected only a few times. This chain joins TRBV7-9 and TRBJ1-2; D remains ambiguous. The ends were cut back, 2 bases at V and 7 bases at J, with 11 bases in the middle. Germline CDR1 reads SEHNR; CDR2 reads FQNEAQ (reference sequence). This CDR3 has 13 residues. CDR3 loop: CASSLNSLAGYTF. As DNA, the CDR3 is TGTGCCAGCAGCTTAAACAGCTTGGCTGGCTACACCTTC.

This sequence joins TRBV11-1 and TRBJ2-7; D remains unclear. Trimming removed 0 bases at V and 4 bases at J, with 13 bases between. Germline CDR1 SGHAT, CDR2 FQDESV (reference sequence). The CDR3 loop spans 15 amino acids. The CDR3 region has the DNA TGTGCCAGCAGCTTAGCAGGCGATCCGGTTTACGAGCAGTACTTC. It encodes CASSLAGDPVYEQYF.

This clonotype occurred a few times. DNA of the CDR3: TGCAGTGCCGCCCGGCGACGGGACACTGAAGCTTTCTTT. Its protein product is CSAARRRDTEAFF. This rearrangement joins TRBV20-1 to TRBJ1-1; D gene ambiguous. The ends were cut back, 6 bases at V and 3 bases at J, with 14 bases in the middle. The CDR3 has 13 residues. Germline lookup yields CDR1 DFQATT and CDR2 SNEGSKA (reference sequence).

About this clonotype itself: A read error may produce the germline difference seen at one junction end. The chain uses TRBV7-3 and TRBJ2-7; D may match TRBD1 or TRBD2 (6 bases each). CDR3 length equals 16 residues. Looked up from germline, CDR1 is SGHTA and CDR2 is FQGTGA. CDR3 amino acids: CASSLREGGGAYEQYF. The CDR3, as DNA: TGCGCCAGCAGCCTCCGGGAAGGAGGGGGAGCCTACGAGCAGTACTTC.

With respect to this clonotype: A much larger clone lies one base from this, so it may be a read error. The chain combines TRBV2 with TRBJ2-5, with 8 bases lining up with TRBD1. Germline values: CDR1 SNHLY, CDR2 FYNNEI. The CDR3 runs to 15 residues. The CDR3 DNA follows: TGTGCCAGCAGTCCCGCAGGGGGCGGAAGGGAGACCCAGTGCTTC. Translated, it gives CASSPAGGGRETQCF.

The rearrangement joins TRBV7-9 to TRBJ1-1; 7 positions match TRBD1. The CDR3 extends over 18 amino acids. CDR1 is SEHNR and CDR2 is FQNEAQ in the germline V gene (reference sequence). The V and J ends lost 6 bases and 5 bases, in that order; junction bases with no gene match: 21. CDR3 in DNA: TGTGCCAGCAGTTTATCAGGAAGTCTTAGGGGGCGCAGGACTGAAGCTTTCTTT. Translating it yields CASSLSGSLRGRRTEAFF. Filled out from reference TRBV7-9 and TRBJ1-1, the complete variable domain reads DTGVSQNPRHKITKRGQNVTFRCDPISEHNRLYWYRQTLGQGPEFLTYFQNEAQLEKSRLLSDRFSAERPKGSFSTLEIQRTEQGDSAMYLCASSLSGSLRGRRTEAFFGQGTRLTVV.

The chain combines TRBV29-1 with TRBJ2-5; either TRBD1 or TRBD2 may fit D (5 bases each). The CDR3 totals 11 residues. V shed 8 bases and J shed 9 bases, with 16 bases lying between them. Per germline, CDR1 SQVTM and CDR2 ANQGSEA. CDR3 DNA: TGCAGCTCCGGGACCGCAATGGCCCAGTACTTC. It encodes CSSGTAMAQYF.

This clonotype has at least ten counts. Here the CDR3 DNA reads TGTGCCAGCAGCCTCAAAGGCAGTGGTAGCCGTGCCGGGGAGCTGTTTTTT. This sequence encodes CASSLKGSGSRAGELFF. The chain carries TRBV25-1 and TRBJ2-2; D remains ambiguous. Germline CDR1 MGHDK, CDR2 SYGVNS. Trimming took 6 bases from V and 6 from J, leaving 23 bases between them. The CDR3 runs 17 residues.

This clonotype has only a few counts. The chain's CDR3 is CAISEGTQETQYF. CDR3 DNA: TGTGCCATCAGTGAGGGAACACAAGAGACCCAGTACTTC. V gene TRBV10-3 combines with J gene TRBJ2-5, with D uncertain. This CDR3 has 13 amino acids. Per germline, CDR1 ENHRY and CDR2 SYGVKD. The ends were cut back, 2 bases at V and 2 bases at J, with 6 bases in the middle.

The CDR3 protein is CATRKRRGDASPHEQYF. CDR3 bases: TGTGCCACGAGAAAGAGGAGGGGGGACGCGTCTCCCCACGAGCAGTACTTC. The chain has TRBV10-3 and TRBJ2-7; tentatively, D is TRBD1 or TRBD2 (6 bases each). Germline CDR1 and CDR2: ENHRY and SYGVKD. Trimming took off 10 bases at V and 5 bases at J, with 30 bases between the two ends. CDR3 size: 17 residues.

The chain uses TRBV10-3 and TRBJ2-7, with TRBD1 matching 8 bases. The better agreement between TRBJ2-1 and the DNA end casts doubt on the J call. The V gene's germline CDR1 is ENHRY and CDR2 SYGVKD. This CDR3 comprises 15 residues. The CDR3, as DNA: TGTGCCATCAGTGGCCCGGGACAGGAATACGATGAGCAGTTCTTC. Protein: CAISGPGQEYDEQFF.

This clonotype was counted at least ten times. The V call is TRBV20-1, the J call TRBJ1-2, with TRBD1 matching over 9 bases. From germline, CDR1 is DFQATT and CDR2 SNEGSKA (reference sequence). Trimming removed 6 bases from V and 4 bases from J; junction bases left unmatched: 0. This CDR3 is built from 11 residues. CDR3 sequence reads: CSADRGYGYTF. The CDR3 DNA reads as TGCAGTGCGGACAGGGGCTATGGCTACACCTTC.

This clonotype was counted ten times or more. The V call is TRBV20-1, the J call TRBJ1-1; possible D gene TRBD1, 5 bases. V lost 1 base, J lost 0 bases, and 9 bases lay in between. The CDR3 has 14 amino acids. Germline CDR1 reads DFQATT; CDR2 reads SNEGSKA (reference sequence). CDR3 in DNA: TGCAGTGCTAGAGTCGCAGGGATGAACACTGAAGCTTTCTTT. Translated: CSARVAGMNTEAFF.

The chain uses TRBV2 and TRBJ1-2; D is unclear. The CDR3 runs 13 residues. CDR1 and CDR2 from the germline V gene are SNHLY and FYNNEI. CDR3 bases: TGTGCTAGAGGCAGACTGGGATCGTATGGCTACACCTTC. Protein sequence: CARGRLGSYGYTF.

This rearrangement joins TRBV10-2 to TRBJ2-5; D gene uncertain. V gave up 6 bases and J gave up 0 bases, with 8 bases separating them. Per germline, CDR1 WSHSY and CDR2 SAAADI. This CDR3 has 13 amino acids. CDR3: CASSSEYQETQYF. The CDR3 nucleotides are TGCGCCAGCAGCTCGGAGTACCAAGAGACCCAGTACTTC.

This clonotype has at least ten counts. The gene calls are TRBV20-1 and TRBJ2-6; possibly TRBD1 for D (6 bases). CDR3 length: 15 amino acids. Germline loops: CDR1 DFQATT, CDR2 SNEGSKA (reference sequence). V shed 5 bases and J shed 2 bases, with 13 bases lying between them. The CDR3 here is CSAGPQGTGANVLTF. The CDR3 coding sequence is TGCAGTGCTGGCCCACAGGGAACTGGGGCCAACGTCCTGACTTTC.

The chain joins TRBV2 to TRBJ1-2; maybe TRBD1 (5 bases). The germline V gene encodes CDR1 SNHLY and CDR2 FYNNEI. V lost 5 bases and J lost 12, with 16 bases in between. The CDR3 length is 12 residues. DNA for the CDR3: TGTGCCAGCAGTCCCCAGGGTGGCGGAAACACCTTC. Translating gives CASSPQGGGNTF. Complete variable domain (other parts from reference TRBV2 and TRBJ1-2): EPEVTQTPSHQVTQMGQEVILRCVPISNHLYFYWYRQILGQKVEFLVSFYNNEISEKSEIFDDQFSVERPDGSNFTLKIRSTKLEDSAMYFCASSPQGGGNTFGSGTRLTVV.

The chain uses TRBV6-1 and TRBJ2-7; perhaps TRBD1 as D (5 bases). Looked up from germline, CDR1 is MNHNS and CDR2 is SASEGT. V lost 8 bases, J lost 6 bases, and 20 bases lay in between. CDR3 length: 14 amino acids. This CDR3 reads CASYSGLRTCEQYF. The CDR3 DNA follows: TGTGCCAGCTATTCAGGGTTACGCACCTGCGAGCAGTACTTC.

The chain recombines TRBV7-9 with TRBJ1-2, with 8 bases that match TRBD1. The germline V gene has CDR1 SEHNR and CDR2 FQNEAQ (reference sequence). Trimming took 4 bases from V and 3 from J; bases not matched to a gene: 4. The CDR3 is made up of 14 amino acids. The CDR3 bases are TGTGCCAGCAGCTGGGGGACAGGCGACTATGGCTACACCTTC. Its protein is CASSWGTGDYGYTF.

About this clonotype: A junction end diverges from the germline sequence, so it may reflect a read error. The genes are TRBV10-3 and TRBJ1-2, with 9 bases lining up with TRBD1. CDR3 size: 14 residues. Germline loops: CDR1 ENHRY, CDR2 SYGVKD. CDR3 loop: CASSRGTGFNGYTF. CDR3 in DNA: TGTGCCAGCAGTAGGGGGACAGGGTTTAATGGCTACACCTTC.

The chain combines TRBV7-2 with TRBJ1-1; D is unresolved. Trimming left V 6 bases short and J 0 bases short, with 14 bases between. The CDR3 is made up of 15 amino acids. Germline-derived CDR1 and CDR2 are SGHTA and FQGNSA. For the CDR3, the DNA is TGTGCCAGCAGAGACCGAGGACGGTTGAACACTGAAGCTTTCTTT. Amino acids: CASRDRGRLNTEAFF.